A single TCR beta chain is shown here with its context. Its antigen is currently unknown. This sample was included in a study of T cell responses to AZD1222 COVID-19 vaccine. Findings and caveats of the study: Donors were mostly white British, more females; clonal diversity possibly underestimated. Following two doses of AZD1222, Spike-specific TCR breadth and depth rose. Unmutated regions of variants are reportedly targeted by nearly half of spike-specific TCRs.

Assay: immunoSEQ multiplex PCR; the TCRdb copy retains only in-frame clones and omits some. The table lists 130,000 to 150,000 clones, about 86% of them singletons. CDR3 length: 14 amino acids. The V gene end was trimmed by 9 bases and the J gene end by 4 bases; junction bases not matched to a gene: 8. The germline V gene has CDR1 MGHRA and CDR2 YSYEKL. The sequence was collected from an adult who received the AZD1222 COVID-19 vaccine. The sample consisted of peripheral blood, taken 28 days after the second AZD1222 dose. This chain connects TRBV4-1 to TRBJ2-1; 8 bases align to TRBD2. CDR3 residues: CARKLADGYNEQFF. DNA for the CDR3: TGCGCCAGGAAACTAGCGGATGGATACAATGAGCAGTTCTTC.